The rows below give T cell receptor beta chains drawn from one sample of a study of OX40 agonist ivuxolimab in advanced cancers. Using immunoSEQ multiplex PCR, the repertoire was profiled, and TCRdb retains in-frame clones only, with some absent. Found here are around 140,000 clones, approximately 90% of them singletons; the top ten hold 0.85% to 1.4%. The sample here was CD4+ or CD8+ T cells sorted from blood, taken in a trial of the OX40 agonist ivuxolimab. The receptors shown here come from an adult with an advanced solid tumor such as melanoma, head and neck, liver or kidney cancer. Both conserved end residues are part of each CDR3. D genes are given only for firm matches. Clone sizes are given selectively: once, few, many, or a class where the clone is expanded.

v_gene: TRBV9
d_gene: TRBD1
j_gene: TRBJ2-5
abundance: .
CDR3aa: CASSSGQAQETQYF
CDR3nt: TGTGCCAGCAGCTCGGGACAGGCCCAAGAGACCCAGTACTTC

v_gene: TRBV28
d_gene: .
j_gene: TRBJ2-4
abundance: .
CDR3aa: CASSSPDGFVQYF
CDR3nt: TGTGCCAGCAGTTCCCCCGACGGTTTTGTTCAGTACTTC

v_gene: TRBV7-2
d_gene: .
j_gene: TRBJ2-5
abundance: .
CDR3aa: CASSLQGVETQYF
CDR3nt: TGTGCCAGCAGCTTACAAGGCGTAGAGACCCAGTACTTC

v_gene: TRBV5-1
d_gene: TRBD2
j_gene: TRBJ2-5
abundance: .
CDR3aa: CASSPPGLAGQETQYF
CDR3nt: TGCGCCAGCAGCCCCCCAGGGCTAGCGGGACAAGAGACCCAGTACTTC

v_gene: TRBV19
d_gene: TRBD2
j_gene: TRBJ2-7
abundance: .
CDR3aa: CASSRLAGTYEQYF
CDR3nt: TGTGCCAGTAGTCGGCTAGCGGGTACGTACGAGCAGTACTTC

v_gene: TRBV2
d_gene: .
j_gene: TRBJ1-2
abundance: few
CDR3aa: CASNRNPPNYGYTF
CDR3nt: TGTGCCAGTAACCGAAATCCCCCAAACTATGGCTACACCTTC

v_gene: TRBV6-5
d_gene: TRBD1
j_gene: TRBJ2-7
abundance: once
CDR3aa: CASSTGTGVYEQYF
CDR3nt: TGTGCCAGCAGTACCGGGACAGGGGTCTACGAGCAGTACTTC

v_gene: TRBV5-1
d_gene: TRBD2
j_gene: TRBJ2-5
abundance: .
CDR3aa: CASSLASTSGQETQYF
CDR3nt: TGCGCCAGCAGCTTGGCCAGCACTAGCGGACAAGAGACCCAGTACTTC

v_gene: TRBV6-5
d_gene: .
j_gene: TRBJ2-7
abundance: .
CDR3aa: CASSYSQDSSYEQYF
CDR3nt: TGTGCCAGCAGTTACTCCCAGGACAGCTCCTACGAGCAGTACTTC

v_gene: TRBV28
d_gene: TRBD2
j_gene: TRBJ2-5
abundance: once
CDR3aa: CASSLSSSGSGETQYF
CDR3nt: TGTGCCAGCAGTTTGTCGTCTAGCGGGAGTGGAGAGACCCAGTACTTC

v_gene: TRBV10-3
d_gene: .
j_gene: TRBJ2-7
abundance: .
CDR3aa: CAIRASEAYEQYF
CDR3nt: TGTGCCATCAGGGCTAGCGAAGCCTACGAGCAGTACTTC

v_gene: TRBV5-6
d_gene: .
j_gene: TRBJ2-1
abundance: .
CDR3aa: CASSPGPIRQLQFF
CDR3nt: TGTGCCAGCAGCCCCGGCCCTATACGGCAGTTGCAGTTCTTC

v_gene: TRBV28
d_gene: .
j_gene: TRBJ2-7
abundance: .
CDR3aa: CATSNSGDISYEQYF
CDR3nt: TGTGCCACCTCTAACTCCGGAGACATATCCTACGAGCAGTACTTC

v_gene: TRBV29-1
d_gene: .
j_gene: TRBJ1-1
abundance: .
CDR3aa: CSVEVYTEAFF
CDR3nt: TGCAGCGTTGAAGTTTACACTGAAGCTTTCTTT

v_gene: TRBV9
d_gene: TRBD2
j_gene: TRBJ2-1
abundance: .
CDR3aa: CASSVSSGRPSSYNEQFF
CDR3nt: TGTGCCAGCAGCGTATCTAGCGGGAGGCCGAGCTCCTACAATGAGCAGTTCTTC

v_gene: TRBV18
d_gene: TRBD1
j_gene: TRBJ2-7
abundance: .
CDR3aa: CASSLDRGTYEQYF
CDR3nt: TGTGCCAGCTCACTGGACAGGGGAACCTACGAGCAGTACTTC

v_gene: TRBV27
d_gene: TRBD2
j_gene: TRBJ2-5
abundance: .
CDR3aa: CASSLIAGEGETQYF
CDR3nt: TGTGCCAGCAGTTTAATAGCGGGAGAGGGGGAGACCCAGTACTTC

v_gene: TRBV9
d_gene: .
j_gene: TRBJ1-2
abundance: .
CDR3aa: CASSVGPRGGTQVGYTF
CDR3nt: TGTGCCAGCAGCGTAGGCCCCCGTGGTGGCACCCAGGTCGGCTACACCTTC

v_gene: TRBV5-6
d_gene: TRBD2
j_gene: TRBJ2-1
abundance: .
CDR3aa: CASSTDAGTNYNEQFF
CDR3nt: TGTGCCAGCAGCACTGACGCCGGGACTAACTACAATGAGCAGTTCTTC

v_gene: TRBV28
d_gene: .
j_gene: TRBJ1-2
abundance: .
CDR3aa: CASWGGADGNYGYTF
CDR3nt: TGTGCCAGCTGGGGAGGGGCTGATGGGAACTATGGCTACACCTTC

v_gene: TRBV28
d_gene: TRBD2
j_gene: TRBJ2-7
abundance: once
CDR3aa: CASSRLAETYEQYF
CDR3nt: TGTGCCAGCAGTAGGCTAGCGGAGACCTACGAGCAGTACTTC

v_gene: TRBV7-2
d_gene: .
j_gene: TRBJ2-6
abundance: .
CDR3aa: CASSFFSSSGANVLTF
CDR3nt: TGTGCCAGCAGCTTTTTTTCTTCGTCTGGGGCCAACGTCCTGACTTTC

v_gene: TRBV28
d_gene: .
j_gene: TRBJ2-2
abundance: .
CDR3aa: CASSLFTGAANTGELFF
CDR3nt: TGTGCCAGCAGTTTATTTACGGGGGCCGCGAACACCGGGGAGCTGTTTTTT

v_gene: TRBV28
d_gene: .
j_gene: TRBJ2-6
abundance: .
CDR3aa: CASSPTARGDGANVLTF
CDR3nt: TGTGCCAGCAGTCCCACGGCGCGGGGAGACGGGGCCAACGTCCTGACTTTC

v_gene: TRBV29-1
d_gene: .
j_gene: TRBJ2-7
abundance: .
CDR3aa: CSVARQDLYEQYF
CDR3nt: TGCAGCGTCGCAAGACAGGACCTCTACGAGCAGTACTTC

v_gene: TRBV5-5
d_gene: .
j_gene: TRBJ2-5
abundance: .
CDR3aa: CASSFFQETQYF
CDR3nt: TGTGCCAGCAGCTTTTTCCAAGAGACCCAGTACTTC

v_gene: TRBV18
d_gene: TRBD2
j_gene: TRBJ2-3
abundance: .
CDR3aa: CASSPPGEIAGRADTQYF
CDR3nt: TGTGCCAGCTCACCACCGGGTGAGATAGCGGGAAGAGCAGATACGCAGTATTTT

v_gene: TRBV23-1
d_gene: .
j_gene: TRBJ2-3
abundance: .
CDR3aa: CASSDLGGDRTDTQYF
CDR3nt: TGCGCCAGCTCCGACCTGGGAGGTGATAGGACAGATACGCAGTATTTT

v_gene: TRBV25-1
d_gene: TRBD1
j_gene: TRBJ1-2
abundance: .
CDR3aa: CASSGQTGLHSYGYTF
CDR3nt: TGTGCTAGCAGTGGACAGACAGGGCTTCATTCATATGGCTACACCTTC

v_gene: TRBV4-3
d_gene: TRBD1
j_gene: TRBJ2-5
abundance: .
CDR3aa: CASSQVPDRGETQYF
CDR3nt: TGCGCCAGCAGCCAAGTCCCCGACAGGGGAGAGACCCAGTACTTC

v_gene: TRBV28
d_gene: TRBD2
j_gene: TRBJ2-3
abundance: .
CDR3aa: CASSFTRGLAGGSPDTQYF
CDR3nt: TGTGCCAGCAGTTTTACTCGGGGACTAGCGGGAGGTAGCCCAGATACGCAGTATTTT

v_gene: TRBV6-5
d_gene: .
j_gene: TRBJ1-2
abundance: .
CDR3aa: CASSSKGGYTF
CDR3nt: TGTGCCAGCAGTTCAAAGGGCGGCTACACCTTC

v_gene: TRBV7-9
d_gene: .
j_gene: TRBJ2-4
abundance: .
CDR3aa: CASSPRVEKNIQYF
CDR3nt: TGTGCCAGCAGCCCTCGTGTAGAGAAAAACATTCAGTACTTC

v_gene: TRBV9
d_gene: TRBD1
j_gene: TRBJ1-1
abundance: once
CDR3aa: CASSVGGGLNTEAFF
CDR3nt: TGTGCCAGCAGCGTAGGAGGGGGCCTGAACACTGAAGCTTTCTTT

v_gene: TRBV6-6
d_gene: .
j_gene: TRBJ1-1
abundance: .
CDR3aa: CASSARVGTEAFF
CDR3nt: TGTGCCAGCAGTGCCAGGGTCGGCACTGAAGCTTTCTTT

v_gene: TRBV7-3
d_gene: TRBD1
j_gene: TRBJ1-6
abundance: once
CDR3aa: CASSLDGQGNSPLHF
CDR3nt: TGTGCCAGCAGCTTAGATGGACAGGGAAATTCACCCCTCCACTTT

v_gene: TRBV9
d_gene: .
j_gene: TRBJ2-2
abundance: .
CDR3aa: CASSVAAGRNTGELFF
CDR3nt: TGTGCCAGCAGCGTAGCGGCAGGCAGGAACACCGGGGAGCTGTTTTTT

v_gene: TRBV9
d_gene: .
j_gene: TRBJ2-3
abundance: .
CDR3aa: CASSVEPHPGPNTDTQYF
CDR3nt: TGTGCCAGCAGCGTAGAACCGCACCCGGGCCCCAACACAGATACGCAGTATTTT

v_gene: TRBV27
d_gene: .
j_gene: TRBJ1-1
abundance: once
CDR3aa: CASSAREYTEAFF
CDR3nt: TGTGCCAGCAGTGCCAGGGAGTACACTGAAGCTTTCTTT

v_gene: TRBV19
d_gene: .
j_gene: TRBJ2-7
abundance: .
CDR3aa: CASSMQGALYEQYF
CDR3nt: TGTGCCAGTAGTATGCAAGGGGCGTTGTACGAGCAGTACTTC

v_gene: TRBV19
d_gene: .
j_gene: TRBJ2-7
abundance: .
CDR3aa: CASSPRDLAVYEQYF
CDR3nt: TGTGCCAGTAGTCCCCGGGACCTTGCTGTCTACGAGCAGTACTTC

v_gene: TRBV2
d_gene: .
j_gene: TRBJ2-7
abundance: .
CDR3aa: CASSGTATSYEQYF
CDR3nt: TGTGCCAGCAGTGGAACAGCGACGAGCTACGAGCAGTACTTC

v_gene: TRBV5-1
d_gene: .
j_gene: TRBJ2-1
abundance: .
CDR3aa: CASSPTPGLNNEQFF
CDR3nt: TGCGCCAGCAGTCCTACCCCCGGACTTAACAATGAGCAGTTCTTC

v_gene: TRBV7-9
d_gene: .
j_gene: TRBJ2-5
abundance: .
CDR3aa: CASSLGGIQETQYF
CDR3nt: TGTGCCAGCAGCTTAGGGGGGATCCAAGAGACCCAGTACTTC

v_gene: TRBV18
d_gene: .
j_gene: TRBJ1-3
abundance: .
CDR3aa: CASSPAASGNTIYF
CDR3nt: TGTGCCAGCTCACCGGCGGCCTCTGGAAACACCATATATTTT

v_gene: TRBV5-6
d_gene: TRBD2
j_gene: TRBJ2-7
abundance: .
CDR3aa: CASSPGLAGGYEQYF
CDR3nt: TGTGCCAGCAGCCCGGGACTAGCGGGAGGCTACGAGCAGTACTTC

v_gene: TRBV28
d_gene: TRBD2
j_gene: TRBJ2-2
abundance: .
CDR3aa: CASEAGDPGTGELFF
CDR3nt: TGTGCCAGCGAAGCGGGAGACCCGGGAACCGGGGAGCTGTTTTTT

v_gene: TRBV25-1
d_gene: .
j_gene: TRBJ2-2
abundance: .
CDR3aa: CASSGFFNTGELFF
CDR3nt: TGTGCCAGCAGTGGGTTCTTTAACACCGGGGAGCTGTTTTTT

v_gene: TRBV15
d_gene: TRBD1
j_gene: TRBJ2-3
abundance: .
CDR3aa: CATSRVRVQRTGFDDTQYF
CDR3nt: TGTGCCACCAGCAGAGTCAGGGTCCAGCGGACAGGGTTTGATGATACGCAGTATTTT

v_gene: TRBV5-1
d_gene: TRBD1
j_gene: TRBJ1-1
abundance: .
CDR3aa: CASSFTGQGHTEAFF
CDR3nt: TGCGCCAGCAGCTTTACGGGACAGGGCCACACTGAAGCTTTCTTT

v_gene: TRBV10-3
d_gene: TRBD2
j_gene: TRBJ2-5
abundance: .
CDR3aa: CAIRASGRERETQYF
CDR3nt: TGTGCCATCAGGGCTAGCGGGAGGGAGCGGGAGACCCAGTACTTC

v_gene: TRBV19
d_gene: .
j_gene: TRBJ1-1
abundance: .
CDR3aa: CATSEQIDTEAFF
CDR3nt: TGTGCCACCTCTGAACAGATAGACACTGAAGCTTTCTTT